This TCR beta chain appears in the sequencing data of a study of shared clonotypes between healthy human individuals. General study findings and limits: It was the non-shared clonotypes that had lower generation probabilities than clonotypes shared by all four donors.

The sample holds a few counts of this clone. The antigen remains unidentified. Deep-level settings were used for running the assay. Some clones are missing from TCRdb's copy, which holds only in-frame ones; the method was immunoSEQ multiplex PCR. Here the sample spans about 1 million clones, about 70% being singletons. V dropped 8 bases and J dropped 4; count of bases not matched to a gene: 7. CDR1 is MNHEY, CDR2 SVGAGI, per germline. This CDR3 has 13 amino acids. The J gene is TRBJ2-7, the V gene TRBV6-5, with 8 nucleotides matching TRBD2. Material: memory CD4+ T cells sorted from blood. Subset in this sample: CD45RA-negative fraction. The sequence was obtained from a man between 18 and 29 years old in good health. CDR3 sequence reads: CASSAGAPYEQYF. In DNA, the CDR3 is TGTGCCAGCTCAGCGGGAGCTCCATACGAGCAGTACTTC.